This is a list of T cell receptor beta chains from one sample in a study of graft-versus-host responses after intestinal transplantation. Clones were read by immunoSEQ multiplex PCR, and TCRdb kept only the in-frame ones, dropping some. The data show 40,000 or so clones, roughly four fifths seen once. Specimen: PBMCs, collected around 1,000 days after transplant. All receptors come from a human patient who received an intestinal transplant, so some T cells may come from the graft donor. The CDR3 runs from the conserved cysteine through the conserved F or W. D genes are given only for firm matches. Some rows mark clone size as missing; the rest say once, few, many or name a class of expanded clone.

J	size	D	V	CDR3	DNA
TRBJ2-3	NA	TRBD1	TRBV5-5	CASSLGQGAWGTDTQYF	TGTGCCAGCAGCTTGGGACAGGGGGCCTGGGGCACAGATACGCAGTATTTT
TRBJ1-1	NA	NA	TRBV2	CASSDPGQRNTEAFF	TGTGCCAGCAGCGATCCGGGACAAAGGAACACTGAAGCTTTCTTT
TRBJ1-1	NA	NA	TRBV18	CASSPQGYGTEAFF	TGTGCCAGCTCACCGCAGGGTTATGGGACTGAAGCTTTCTTT
TRBJ1-2	NA	TRBD1	TRBV19	CASSPGQVPYGYTF	TGTGCCAGTAGTCCCGGACAGGTTCCCTATGGCTACACCTTC
TRBJ1-2	once	NA	TRBV28	CASTKGRVNYGYTF	TGTGCCAGCACCAAGGGCAGGGTTAACTATGGCTACACCTTC
TRBJ1-3	NA	NA	TRBV6-6	CASILQGAGNTIYF	TGTGCCAGCATCCTACAGGGAGCTGGAAACACCATATATTTT
TRBJ2-5	NA	NA	TRBV6-5	CASSSRETQYF	TGTGCCAGCAGTTCCCGAGAGACCCAGTACTTC
TRBJ2-5	NA	NA	TRBV7-8	CASTEGGRAGVETQYF	TGTGCCAGCACCGAGGGGGGAAGGGCAGGAGTGGAGACCCAGTACTTC
TRBJ2-7	NA	NA	TRBV20-1	CSARVSYEQYF	TGCAGTGCTAGAGTTTCCTACGAGCAGTACTTC
TRBJ2-7	NA	TRBD1	TRBV5-6	CASSWGTGSYEQYF	TGTGCCAGCAGCTGGGGGACAGGGTCCTACGAGCAGTACTTC
TRBJ2-5	NA	TRBD1	TRBV10-3	CAISESTGAGLETQYF	TGTGCCATCAGTGAGTCGACAGGGGCAGGGCTGGAGACCCAGTACTTC
TRBJ1-5	NA	NA	TRBV6-6	CASSQANQPQHF	TGTGCCAGCTCCCAGGCCAATCAGCCCCAGCATTTT
TRBJ1-1	NA	NA	TRBV5-1	CASRLNTEAFF	TGCGCCAGCAGACTTAACACTGAAGCTTTCTTT
TRBJ2-7	NA	NA	TRBV5-1	CASSLDLSQGIYEQYF	TGCGCCAGCAGCTTGGATTTGTCTCAGGGAATCTACGAGCAGTACTTC
TRBJ1-2	once	TRBD1	TRBV12-5	CASGLVLSGTGLPNYGYTF	TGTGCTAGTGGTTTGGTACTTTCTGGGACAGGCCTTCCTAACTATGGCTACACCTTC
TRBJ2-5	NA	TRBD1	TRBV29-1	CSVAGGGETQYF	TGCAGCGTTGCAGGGGGTGGAGAGACCCAGTACTTC
TRBJ1-2	once	NA	TRBV6-1	CASGNSGYGYTF	TGTGCCAGCGGTAATTCGGGCTATGGCTACACCTTC
TRBJ1-2	NA	TRBD1	TRBV18	CASSRQGLGDYTF	TGTGCCAGCTCGCGACAGGGACTAGGGGACTACACCTTC
TRBJ2-5	NA	TRBD1	TRBV10-3	CAISGGDRGETQYF	TGTGCCATCAGTGGGGGGGACAGGGGAGAGACCCAGTACTTC
TRBJ2-1	NA	TRBD1	TRBV2	CASSPRQGSFF	TGTGCCAGCAGTCCCCGACAGGGATCGTTCTTC
TRBJ2-5	NA	NA	TRBV7-9	CASSPSSLETQYF	TGTGCCAGCAGCCCGTCGAGCCTAGAGACCCAGTACTTC
TRBJ2-3	NA	TRBD2	TRBV14	CASSQRSSGTGDTQYF	TGTGCCAGCAGCCAACGATCTAGCGGGACGGGAGATACGCAGTATTTT
TRBJ1-2	NA	NA	TRBV6-1	CASSRGRGIHYGYTF	TGTGCCAGCAGTAGAGGACGAGGAATCCACTATGGCTACACCTTC
TRBJ2-2	once	TRBD2	TRBV11-1	CASSSTGTRNGELFF	TGTGCCAGCAGCTCCACCGGGACTAGGAACGGGGAGCTGTTTTTT
TRBJ2-7	NA	NA	TRBV27	CASSYTGRGEQYF	TGTGCCAGCAGTTATACAGGGCGAGGCGAGCAGTACTTC
TRBJ2-1	NA	NA	TRBV7-2	CASSLAVSEQFF	TGTGCCAGCAGCTTAGCAGTATCTGAGCAGTTCTTC
TRBJ2-3	NA	TRBD2	TRBV29-1	CSGGLAGAGTQYF	TGCAGCGGTGGACTAGCGGGAGCAGGGACGCAGTATTTT
TRBJ2-3	NA	NA	TRBV6-5	CASSRRDGTDTQYF	TGTGCCAGCAGCCGACGCGATGGCACAGATACGCAGTATTTT
TRBJ1-1	NA	NA	TRBV5-1	CASSFTGIINTEAFF	TGCGCCAGCAGCTTCACAGGAATCATAAACACTGAAGCTTTCTTT
TRBJ1-6	NA	NA	TRBV15	CATSATGFGSSPLHF	TGTGCCACCAGCGCTACAGGGTTTGGGAGTTCACCCCTCCACTTT
TRBJ2-3	NA	TRBD2	TRBV30	CAWSISGGFADTQYF	TGTGCCTGGAGTATAAGCGGGGGCTTCGCAGATACGCAGTATTTT
TRBJ2-3	NA	NA	TRBV10-3	CAISESLPDTQYF	TGTGCCATCAGTGAGTCCCTGCCAGATACGCAGTATTTT
TRBJ1-4	NA	TRBD1	TRBV5-4	CASSFGGTGREKLFF	TGTGCCAGCAGCTTTGGAGGGACAGGGCGTGAAAAACTGTTTTTT
TRBJ2-1	NA	TRBD1	TRBV7-6	CASSYDRANEQFF	TGTGCCAGCAGCTACGACAGGGCCAATGAGCAGTTCTTC
TRBJ2-3	NA	NA	TRBV9	CASSVVGTADTQYF	TGTGCCAGCAGCGTAGTTGGGACGGCAGATACGCAGTATTTT
TRBJ2-3	NA	NA	TRBV30	CAWGTDTQYF	TGTGCCTGGGGCACAGATACGCAGTATTTT
TRBJ1-5	few	NA	TRBV28	CASSFGDHNQPQHF	TGTGCCAGCAGTTTTGGTGACCACAATCAGCCCCAGCATTTT
TRBJ2-7	NA	TRBD2	TRBV11-2	CASSSTAGGPHEQYF	TGTGCCAGCAGCTCGACAGCGGGAGGGCCCCACGAGCAGTACTTC
TRBJ2-1	once	NA	TRBV9	CASSLEGYNNEQFF	TGTGCCAGCAGCCTGGAGGGATACAACAATGAGCAGTTCTTC
TRBJ2-1	NA	NA	TRBV6-1	CASSEWELAGSDEQFF	TGTGCCAGCAGTGAATGGGAACTAGCAGGTTCCGATGAGCAGTTCTTC
TRBJ2-3	NA	TRBD2	TRBV6-4	CASSDSSGRATDTQYF	TGTGCCAGCAGTGACTCTAGCGGGAGGGCCACAGATACGCAGTATTTT
TRBJ1-5	NA	NA	TRBV6-1	CASSAGTGQSNQPQHF	TGTGCCAGCAGTGCCGGGACGGGGCAAAGCAATCAGCCCCAGCATTTT
TRBJ2-7	NA	NA	TRBV6-6	CASSYSGGSSYEQYF	TGTGCCAGCAGTTACTCGGGGGGCAGCTCCTACGAGCAGTACTTC
TRBJ1-3	NA	NA	TRBV2	CASSELRSSGNTIYF	TGTGCCAGCAGTGAACTGAGGTCCTCTGGAAACACCATATATTTT
TRBJ2-7	few	NA	TRBV19	CASLRGGEQYF	TGTGCCAGCCTGCGGGGAGGCGAGCAGTACTTC
TRBJ2-7	NA	TRBD1	TRBV29-1	CSVLTGGEQYF	TGCAGCGTTTTGACAGGGGGCGAGCAGTACTTC
TRBJ1-6	NA	NA	TRBV6-1	CASREGPYNSPLHF	TGTGCCAGCCGAGAAGGACCCTATAATTCACCCCTCCACTTT
TRBJ2-7	NA	NA	TRBV14	CASSQVDREQYF	TGTGCCAGCAGCCAGGTAGACCGAGAGCAGTACTTC
TRBJ2-5	NA	NA	TRBV28	CATAEEYQETQYF	TGTGCCACTGCCGAGGAGTATCAAGAGACCCAGTACTTC